This T cell receptor beta chain was observed in a study of T-cell memory formation after mild COVID-19. Study background: The two donors had largely donor-specific TCR clusters.

One entry per CDR3 protein results from TCRdb running MiXCR on the 5' RACE reads. Of about 400,000 distinct CDR3 sequences detected, around 15% appear once; the ten largest clones hold 22%. This clonotype was seen a few times. CDR1 SEHNR and CDR2 FQNEAQ come from the germline V gene (reference sequence). The CDR3 spans 14 residues. V lost 5 bases to trimming and J lost 1 base, with 9 bases between them. Sequencing used PBMCs or a T cell subset sorted from them (not recorded which). The V gene is TRBV7-9, the J gene TRBJ1-3; perhaps TRBD1 as D (5 bases). The TCR sequence derives from a man in his late teens or twenties who had mild COVID-19 (a few samples of this study predate the infection). Cell type and time point are not known. The CDR3 nucleotides read TGTGCCAGCAGCCACGGGGGTTCTGGAAACACCATATATTTT. Amino acid sequence: CASSHGGSGNTIYF.